The 30 T cell receptor beta chains in this list originate from one sample, sequenced in a study of blood T cell repertoires in COVID-19. Repertoires were generated with immunoSEQ multiplex PCR, while TCRdb's copy carries only in-frame clones and drops some. This table holds about 130,000 clones, roughly four fifths found once. The sequenced sample consisted of peripheral blood. The receptor source for this set is a man aged 55 to 69 with acute or convalescent COVID-19.

The chain joins TRBV6-1 to TRBJ2-1; no definite D call. This CDR3 spans 15 amino acids. With 3 bases removed from V and 8 bases from J, the gap between germline ends came to 17 bases. Germline CDR1 is MNHNS and CDR2 is SASEGT. CDR3 nucleotides: TGTGCCAGCAGTGACCAGGCAGGAATTCTCGATGAGCAGTTCTTC. It specifies CASSDQAGILDEQFF.

The V call is TRBV27, the J call TRBJ2-5; D is perhaps TRBD1 (5 bases). CDR3 length: 15 residues. V gave up 3 bases and J gave up 5 bases, with 16 bases separating them. The V gene's germline CDR1 is MNHEY and CDR2 SMNVEV (reference sequence). The CDR3 region has the DNA TGTGCCAGCAGTTTGTACCTCAATCCAGGGGAGACCCAGTACTTC. Protein sequence: CASSLYLNPGETQYF.

This clone was counted only a few times. The chain's CDR3 is CASSEDRGWQPSNYGYTF. The CDR3 DNA is TGTGCCAGCAGTGAAGACCGGGGTTGGCAGCCCTCCAACTATGGCTACACCTTC. The rearrangement links TRBV6-1 to TRBJ1-2; D is unresolved. CDR1 is MNHNS, CDR2 SASEGT, per germline. The CDR3 loop spans 18 amino acids. V lost 1 base and J lost 2, with 20 bases in between.

This chain connects TRBV3-1 (or the pseudogene TRBV3-2) to TRBJ2-1; the match to TRBD2 covers 11 bases. Germline CDR1 LGHDT, CDR2 YNNKEL (reference sequence). CDR3 size: 15 residues. V lost 5 bases and J lost 5; bases outside the gene matches: 5. The CDR3 nucleotides are TGTGCCAGCAGCACTAGCGGGAGTGGCCACAATGAGCAGTTCTTC. This codes for CASSTSGSGHNEQFF.

With regard to this clone: Sequence at one end of the junction differs from germline and may be a read error. J is TRBJ1-2 and V is TRBV6-5; D may be TRBD1 (6 bases). This CDR3 has 14 residues. The germline V gene has CDR1 MNHEY and CDR2 SVGAGI. DNA for the CDR3: TGTGCCAGCAGTCTAGCTCCGGACAGCCCGGCGCATGTATTC. Its protein product is CASSLAPDSPAHVF.

This chain joins TRBV7-3 and TRBJ2-3; D uncertain. This CDR3 has 14 amino acids. Trimming stripped 2 bases from V and 0 bases from J, with 6 bases between. The germline V gene encodes CDR1 SGHTA and CDR2 FQGTGA. CDR3 in DNA: TGTGCCAGCAGCTTACGTCGGAGCACAGATACGCAGTATTTT. Translating gives CASSLRRSTDTQYF.

The chain employs TRBV5-8 and TRBJ1-5; D ambiguous. The CDR3 is 14 amino acids. CDR1 and CDR2 (germline): SGHTS, YDEGEE. V lost 4 bases, J lost 3 bases, and 11 bases lay in between. The CDR3 coding sequence is TGTGCCAGCAGCCGAAGACAAACCAATCAGCCCCAGCATTTT. Amino acids: CASSRRQTNQPQHF.

V and J are TRBV19 and TRBJ1-1; possibly TRBD1 for D (6 bases). Germline V CDR1 and CDR2: LNHDA, SQIVND (reference sequence). The CDR3 runs to 18 residues. The germline V and J ends were trimmed by 5 bases and 0 bases, with 22 bases remaining between them. CDR3 sequence reads: CASSSMGAKQGMNTEAFF. In DNA form, the CDR3 reads TGTGCCAGTAGTTCAATGGGTGCTAAACAGGGAATGAACACTGAAGCTTTCTTT.

CDR3 sequence: CASEGDFYDGYTF. DNA of the CDR3: TGTGCCAGCGAGGGGGATTTTTATGATGGCTACACCTTC. The genes are TRBV21-1 and TRBJ1-2; the listed D gene, TRBD1, was not tested against the DNA. TRBV21-1 is classified as a pseudogene. The CDR3 has 13 residues.

The chain links TRBV5-6 to TRBJ2-2, with 7 bases identical to TRBD2. V shed 5 bases and J 2 bases; nucleotides not matched to a gene: 6. CDR1 SGHDT and CDR2 YYEEEE come from the germline V gene. The length of the CDR3 is 15 residues. The CDR3 loop is CASSDGRVNTGELFF. CDR3 coding DNA: TGTGCCAGCAGTGATGGGAGGGTAAACACCGGGGAGCTGTTTTTT.

The chain links TRBV30 to TRBJ1-3, with unresolved D. The CDR3 is made up of 12 amino acids. Trimming shortened V by 8 bases and J by 0 bases, and 8 bases separated the two germline ends. Germline lookup yields CDR1 GTSNPN and CDR2 SVGIG (reference sequence). The CDR3 sequence is CAQRVSGNTIYF. In nucleotides, the CDR3 is TGTGCCCAACGGGTCTCTGGAAACACCATATATTTT.

The chain recombines TRBV19 with TRBJ1-6; D may be TRBD1 (5 bases). The germline CDR1 and CDR2 sequences are LNHDA and SQIVND (reference sequence). The CDR3 has 15 amino acids. Trimming pared 7 bases from V and 8 bases from J, leaving 18 bases between. The CDR3, as DNA: TGTGCCAGTAATCCTCGGGGGGGGAGAGATTCACCCCTCCACTTT. As protein: CASNPRGGRDSPLHF.

The chain combines TRBV4-1 with TRBJ1-1; no firm D call. Trimming left V 0 bases short and J 5 bases short, with 10 bases between. The CDR3 extends over 14 amino acids. Germline V lookup: CDR1 MGHRA, CDR2 YSYEKL. The CDR3 spells CASSQEGRRTEAFF. In nucleotides, the CDR3 is TGCGCCAGCAGCCAAGAGGGGAGGAGAACTGAAGCTTTCTTT.

This clone appeared once. V gene TRBV5-4 combines with J gene TRBJ2-5, with a tentative D call TRBD1 (6 bases). Looked up from germline, CDR1 is SGHNT and CDR2 is YYREEE (reference sequence). Trimming took off 0 bases at V and 2 bases at J, with 8 bases between the two ends. CDR3 length: 14 residues. The CDR3 DNA follows: TGTGCCAGCAGCTTGGGGGACATTCAAGAGACCCAGTACTTC. Its translation: CASSLGDIQETQYF.

V and J are TRBV10-3 and TRBJ2-7, with D tentatively TRBD1 (5 bases). The germline gives CDR1 ENHRY, CDR2 SYGVKD. The CDR3 totals 16 residues. Trimming left V 0 bases short and J 1 base short, with 13 bases between. CDR3 in DNA: TGTGCCATCAGTGAGTCGGCAACAGGCCAATCCTACGAGCAGTACTTC. Translation: CAISESATGQSYEQYF.

This clone has only a few counts. The chain combines TRBV5-1 with TRBJ1-2; tentative D call: TRBD1 (6 bases). The CDR3 is 14 residues long. V gave up 7 bases and J gave up 0 bases, with 13 bases separating them. Per the germline V gene, CDR1 is SGHRS and CDR2 is YFSETQ. The CDR3 DNA follows: TGCGCCAGCGGGCTGGACAGCCCTAACTATGGCTACACCTTC. Amino acids: CASGLDSPNYGYTF.

The V call is TRBV28, the J call TRBJ1-1, with 10 bases identical to TRBD1. The V gene end was trimmed by 1 base and the J gene end by 4 bases; junction bases not matched to a gene: 6. Germline V gene lookup returns CDR1 MDHEN and CDR2 SYDVKM. This CDR3 comprises 16 residues. CDR3 sequence: CASSLFGTGARTEAFF. CDR3 sequence (DNA): TGTGCCAGCAGTTTATTCGGGACAGGGGCTCGCACTGAAGCTTTCTTT.

This chain connects TRBV5-1 to TRBJ2-5; 8 positions agree with TRBD2. From germline, CDR1 is SGHRS and CDR2 YFSETQ. V lost 4 bases, J lost 5 bases, and 10 bases stayed unmatched. The CDR3 is 15 residues long. The CDR3 region is CASSPYRPGGETQYF. The CDR3 bases are TGCGCCAGCAGCCCCTACAGACCGGGGGGGGAGACCCAGTACTTC.

The J gene is TRBJ1-6, the V gene TRBV5-4; a weak D match, TRBD1 (5 bases). CDR1 is SGHNT and CDR2 is YYREEE in the germline V gene (reference sequence). V was shortened by 5 bases and J by 6 bases, with 18 bases between the two germline ends. CDR3 length: 16 residues. The DNA of the CDR3 is TGTGCCAGCAGTCCCCAGGGAGGGGCGATTAATTCACCCCTCCACTTT. Protein product: CASSPQGGAINSPLHF.

On this clone itself: This sample includes further DNA sequences coding for the same CDR3. This chain uses TRBV7-9 with TRBJ1-3; 8 bases line up with TRBD1. V trimming: 5 bases; J trimming: 1 base; junction bases outside the gene matches: 1. The CDR3 is 14 residues long. Germline V gene lookup returns CDR1 SEHNR and CDR2 FQNEAQ (reference sequence). The CDR3 DNA reads as TGTGCCAGCAGCCGGACAGGGTCTGGAAACACCATATATTTT. It is translated as CASSRTGSGNTIYF.

V usage is TRBV19 and J usage is TRBJ1-1, with D hard to call. V was clipped by 6 bases and J by 0 bases, with 8 bases between them. Germline CDR1 reads LNHDA; CDR2 reads SQIVND (reference sequence). The CDR3 runs 13 residues. DNA of the CDR3: TGTGCCAGTAGACGACAACTGAACACTGAAGCTTTCTTT. Residues: CASRRQLNTEAFF.

This chain uses TRBV24-1 with TRBJ1-1; perhaps TRBD1 as D (6 bases). Trimming took off 4 bases at V and 10 bases at J, with 12 bases between the two ends. From germline, CDR1 is KGHDR and CDR2 SFDVKD. The CDR3 is 12 residues long. The chain's CDR3 is CATSDLGQSAFF. CDR3 DNA: TGTGCCACCAGTGACCTTGGACAGTCAGCTTTCTTT.

This chain links TRBV2 with TRBJ2-1; D may be TRBD1 (6 bases). The length of the CDR3 is 14 residues. Germline V gene data show CDR1 as SNHLY and CDR2 as FYNNEI. The V end lost 4 bases, the J end lost 1 base, and 8 bases lay between the germline ends. CDR3 loop: CASSGQGSYNEQFF. The DNA for the CDR3 is TGTGCCAGCAGTGGGCAGGGGTCCTACAATGAGCAGTTCTTC.

The chain joins TRBV4-1 to TRBJ1-3, with 7 bases fitting TRBD1. Germline assignment: CDR1 MGHRA and CDR2 YSYEKL. There are 16 residues in the CDR3. V shed 4 bases, J shed 0 bases, and the junction held 6 bases outside the gene matches. The CDR3 sequence: CASSLGTASSGNTIYF. CDR3 DNA: TGCGCCAGCAGCCTCGGGACAGCCAGCTCTGGAAACACCATATATTTT.

This clone turned up a few times. This sequence joins TRBV27 and TRBJ1-6, with D hard to call. V dropped 5 bases and J dropped 10 bases, with 15 bases sitting between them. The V gene's germline CDR1 is MNHEY and CDR2 SMNVEV (reference sequence). The CDR3 length is 14 residues. DNA for the CDR3: TGTGCCAGCAGTCCCGATGTGGTAGCCTCACCCCTCCACTTT. Protein: CASSPDVVASPLHF.

The V call is TRBV6-6, the J call TRBJ1-2, with D possibly matching TRBD1 (5 bases). The CDR3 covers 16 residues. Trimming left V 7 bases short and J 4 bases short, with 22 bases between. The germline V gene encodes CDR1 MNHNY and CDR2 SVGAGI (reference sequence). Here the CDR3 reads CASTLLGAGEGYGYTF. In DNA form, the CDR3 reads TGTGCCAGCACTTTACTCGGAGCGGGGGAAGGCTATGGCTACACCTTC.

For the CDR3, the DNA is TGCGCCAGCAGCAGGGAACAGGGGGAGCAGTACTTC. It codes for CASSREQGEQYF. The chain has TRBV5-1 and TRBJ2-7; 7 positions match TRBD1. The CDR3 is 12 residues long. Germline CDR1 and CDR2: SGHRS and YFSETQ. Trimming cost V 4 bases and J 7 bases; bases outside gene matches: 5. The full variable domain, in which reference TRBV5-1 and TRBJ2-7 provide the parts outside the CDR3, is KAGVTQTPRYLIKTRGQQVTLSCSPISGHRSVSWYQQTPGQGLQFLFEYFSETQRNKGNFPGRFSGRQFSNSRSEMNVSTLELGDSALYLCASSREQGEQYFGPGTRLTVT.

V is TRBV21-1 and J is TRBJ1-3; the table's D gene call, TRBD1, was not cross checked with the DNA. TRBV21-1 is designated a pseudogene. This CDR3 is built from 13 residues. The CDR3 is CAIPRVAGNTIYF. CDR3 in DNA: TGTGCCATCCCCAGGGTAGCTGGAAACACCATATATTTT.

In the case of this clone: The same CDR3 arises from other DNA sequences in this sample as well. The chain uses TRBV9 and TRBJ2-5; possible D gene TRBD1, 5 bases. CDR1 SGDLS and CDR2 YYNGEE come from the germline V gene. Trimming removed 0 bases at V and 5 bases at J, with 11 bases between. This CDR3 is 14 amino acids long. The CDR3 spells CASSVVGEGETQYF. CDR3 coding DNA: TGTGCCAGCAGCGTAGTAGGGGAAGGGGAGACCCAGTACTTC.

V gene TRBV6-6 combines with J gene TRBJ2-1; 8 bases are a match to TRBD1. Germline CDR1 MNHNY, CDR2 SVGAGI (reference sequence). The CDR3 length is 15 residues. The ends lost 6 bases at V and 6 bases at J; junction bases unmatched: 10. The CDR3 is CASSDRQGQSNEQFF. The CDR3 DNA reads TGTGCCAGCAGCGATCGACAGGGGCAAAGCAATGAGCAGTTCTTC.